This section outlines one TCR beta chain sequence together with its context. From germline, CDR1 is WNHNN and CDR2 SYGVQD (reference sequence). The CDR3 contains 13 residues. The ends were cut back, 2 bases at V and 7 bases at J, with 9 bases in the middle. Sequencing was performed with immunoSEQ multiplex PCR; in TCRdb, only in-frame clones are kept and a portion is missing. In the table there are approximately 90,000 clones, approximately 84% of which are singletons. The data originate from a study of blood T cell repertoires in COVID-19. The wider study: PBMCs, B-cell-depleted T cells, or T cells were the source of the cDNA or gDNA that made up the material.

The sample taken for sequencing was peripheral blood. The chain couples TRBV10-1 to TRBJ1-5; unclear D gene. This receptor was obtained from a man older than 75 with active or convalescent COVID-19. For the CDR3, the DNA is TGCGCCAGCAGTGAGGGTACGGGACAGCCCCAGCATTTT. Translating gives CASSEGTGQPQHF.